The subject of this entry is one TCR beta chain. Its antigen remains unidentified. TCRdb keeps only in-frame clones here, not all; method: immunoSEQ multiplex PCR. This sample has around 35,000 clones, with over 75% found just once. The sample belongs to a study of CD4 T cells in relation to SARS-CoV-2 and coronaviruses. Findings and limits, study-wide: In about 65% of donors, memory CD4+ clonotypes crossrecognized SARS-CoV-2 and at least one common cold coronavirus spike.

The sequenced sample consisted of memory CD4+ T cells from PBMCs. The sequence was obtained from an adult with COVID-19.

For the CDR3, the DNA is TGTGCCTGGAGCGCACCAGGGTCGTCTGGAAACACCATATATTTT. Protein product: CAWSAPGSSGNTIYF. The V and J genes are TRBV30 and TRBJ1-3, with a possible D match to TRBD1 (5 bases). Trimming took 3 bases from V and 1 from J, leaving 13 bases between them. Germline V gene data show CDR1 as GTSNPN and CDR2 as SVGIG (reference sequence). This CDR3 is built from 15 residues.